This passage covers 22 T cell receptor beta chains from one sample sequenced in a study of T cells in placental villitis. Study-level results and caveats: Clonality was higher in villitis of unknown etiology placentae than in controls (median roughly 0.057 versus 0.006, p=0.0025), which points to clonal expansion.

Antigens for these TCRs are unknown. The immunoSEQ v4 bias-controlled multiplex PCR assay, performed blinded to group allocation, was used to amplify TCR-beta CDR3 regions from genomic DNA. In its TCRdb copy, this immuneACCESS table keeps in-frame sequences only and misses some clones. Where compared with another copy, unresolved V genes explain less than half of these, and the others have no known cause. Within this sample are about 600 clones, with over 75% of them counted one time only. About 16% of the sample rests with the top ten. The specimen was placental tissue containing maternal and fetal cells. The receptors derive from a human patient with villitis of unknown etiology; the placental T cells may come from both mother and fetus.

V is TRBV6-5 and J is TRBJ2-2; D is ambiguous. The CDR3 is 14 amino acids. Germline V lookup: CDR1 MNHEY, CDR2 SVGAGI. V was trimmed by 6 bases and J by 4 bases, leaving 12 bases between them. The CDR3 coding sequence is TGTGCCAGCAGCCCCTTTGTCGGCACCGGGGAGCTGTTTTTT. Amino acids: CASSPFVGTGELFF.

This clone appeared a few times. The V gene is TRBV3-1 (or the pseudogene TRBV3-2), the J gene TRBJ2-7; TRBD1 aligns across 7 bases. The germline gives CDR1 LGHDT, CDR2 YNNKEL (reference sequence). Germline trimming cut 3 bases from V and 3 bases from J; bases unmatched to any gene: 5. The CDR3 spans 14 residues. CDR3 coding DNA: TGTGCCAGCAGCCAGGGGGACAGAAACTACGAGCAGTACTTC. Amino acid sequence: CASSQGDRNYEQYF.

The gene calls are TRBV5-5 and TRBJ1-1; D gene unclear. Between the trimmed V and J ends, which lost 0 bases and 0 bases, there was a span of 6 bases. The CDR3 length is 14 residues. Germline CDR1 is SGHKS and CDR2 is YYEKEE (reference sequence). The CDR3 is CASSLVGMNTEAFF. CDR3 DNA: TGTGCCAGCAGCTTGGTAGGAATGAACACTGAAGCTTTCTTT. Variable domain in full (rest from reference TRBV5-5 and TRBJ1-1): DAGVTQSPTHLIKTRGQQVTLRCSPISGHKSVSWYQQVLGQGPQFIFQYYEKEERGRGNFPDRFSARQFPNYSSELNVNALLLGDSALYLCASSLVGMNTEAFFGQGTRLTVV.

This clone was recorded only once. The same CDR3 arises from other DNA sequences in this sample as well. This sequence joins TRBV7-6 and TRBJ2-3; D possibly matches TRBD1 or TRBD2 (6 bases each). The CDR3 is 15 residues long. CDR1 is SGHVS, CDR2 FNYEAQ, per germline. V lost 5 bases and J lost 5, with 17 bases in between. The CDR3 here is CASSQILQGGDTQYF. In DNA form, the CDR3 reads TGTGCCAGCAGCCAAATCCTACAGGGAGGAGATACGCAGTATTTT.

The gene calls are TRBV19 and TRBJ2-7; 7 bases fit TRBD1. The junction had 4 bases not matched to a gene; V was cut back by 5 bases and J by 3 bases. CDR1 and CDR2 (germline): LNHDA, SQIVND (reference sequence). The CDR3 spans 13 residues. The CDR3 region has the DNA TGTGCCAGTAGTCGGGACAGCCTCTACGAGCAGTACTTC. The encoded protein is CASSRDSLYEQYF.

Concerning this clone: A read error may account for a junction end that differs from germline. J is TRBJ1-6 and V is TRBV28; possible D gene TRBD1, 5 bases. CDR1 and CDR2 from the germline V gene are MDHEN and SYDVKM. The CDR3 totals 14 residues. CDR3 residues: CANSLGGNNSPLHF. In DNA, the CDR3 is TGTGCCAACAGTTTGGGGGGGAATAATTCACCCCTCCACTTT.

As concerns this clone: One end of the junction does not line up with germline, which may come from a read error. The chain is built from TRBV6-5 and TRBJ1-2, with D uncertain. Germline values: CDR1 MNHEY, CDR2 SVGAGI. The CDR3 runs to 13 residues. The CDR3 reads CASSYKALGGYIF. Written as DNA, the CDR3 is TGTGCCAGCAGTTACAAGGCATTGGGTGGCTACATCTTC.

The genes are TRBV6-6 and TRBJ1-1; D may be TRBD1 (6 bases). This CDR3 is 15 amino acids long. The V end lost 2 bases, the J end lost 2 bases, and 12 bases lay between the germline ends. CDR1 and CDR2 (germline): MNHNY, SVGAGI (reference sequence). The CDR3 sequence is CASSYMGGANTEAFF. The CDR3, as DNA: TGTGCCAGCAGTTACATGGGGGGGGCTAACACTGAAGCTTTCTTT.

There are a few counts of this clone. The CDR3 DNA sequence: TGCAGCGTTGAAGAGCACAGGAACAATGAGCAGTTCTTC. Amino acid sequence: CSVEEHRNNEQFF. This chain connects TRBV29-1 to TRBJ2-1; TRBD1 might be the D (5 bases). V lost 0 bases, J lost 5 bases, and 8 bases lay in between. The CDR3 loop spans 13 amino acids. The V gene's germline CDR1 is SQVTM and CDR2 ANQGSEA.

V is TRBV10-1 and J is TRBJ2-2; 9 bases are shared with TRBD2. CDR1 is WNHNN and CDR2 is SYGVQD in the germline V gene (reference sequence). The CDR3 has 16 amino acids. The V segment lost 4 bases and the J segment 3 bases; nucleotides outside the gene matches: 6. The CDR3 reads CASSAWRGGDTGELFF. For the CDR3, the DNA is TGCGCCAGCAGTGCGTGGCGGGGGGGCGACACCGGGGAGCTGTTTTTT.

The sample holds a few counts of this clone. This sequence joins TRBV2 and TRBJ2-3; D gene ambiguous. This CDR3 is 13 amino acids long. Germline V gene lookup returns CDR1 SNHLY and CDR2 FYNNEI. V dropped 7 bases and J dropped 1 base, with 9 bases sitting between them. The CDR3 DNA follows: TGTGCCAGCATAAGTGGGGGCACAGATACGCAGTATTTT. The encoded protein is CASISGGTDTQYF. Using reference TRBV2 and TRBJ2-3 for the parts outside the CDR3, the full variable domain is EPEVTQTPSHQVTQMGQEVILRCVPISNHLYFYWYRQILGQKVEFLVSFYNNEISEKSEIFDDQFSVERPDGSNFTLKIRSTKLEDSAMYFCASISGGTDTQYFGPGTRLTVL.

As regards this clone: Other nucleotide sequences in the sample specify the same CDR3. The rearrangement uses TRBV13 and TRBJ2-5; D perhaps matches TRBD1 (5 bases). V lost 5 bases to trimming and J lost 2 bases, with 12 bases between them. The CDR3 is 14 amino acids. From germline, CDR1 is PRHDT and CDR2 FYEKMQ (reference sequence). The CDR3 is CASSLRQIQETQYF. In DNA form, the CDR3 reads TGTGCCAGCAGCCTACGACAGATACAAGAGACCCAGTACTTC.

This chain links TRBV28 with TRBJ1-2; D unclear. The CDR3 contains 13 residues. V lost 5 bases, J lost 1 base, and 8 bases lay in between. The germline CDR1 and CDR2 sequences are MDHEN and SYDVKM. Here the CDR3 reads CASSPYLNYGYTF. DNA of the CDR3: TGTGCCAGCAGTCCCTATCTTAACTATGGCTACACCTTC.

This chain connects TRBV5-1 to TRBJ1-3, with 11 bases that match TRBD1. J was trimmed by 6 bases and V by 4 bases; bases with no gene match: 3. The CDR3 covers 14 residues. Germline V CDR1 and CDR2: SGHRS, YFSETQ. The DNA of the CDR3 is TGCGCCAGCAGCAGGGGACAGGGGGAAAACACCATATATTTT. Translated, it gives CASSRGQGENTIYF.

The rearrangement links TRBV5-6 to TRBJ2-1; perhaps TRBD2 as D (5 bases). Trimming took off 3 bases at V and 7 bases at J, with 8 bases between the two ends. Germline lookup yields CDR1 SGHDT and CDR2 YYEEEE. The CDR3 consists of 12 residues. The CDR3 is CASSSGINEQFF. The CDR3 DNA follows: TGTGCCAGCAGCTCGGGGATTAATGAGCAGTTCTTC.

This chain joins TRBV5-1 and TRBJ1-2; TRBD1 agrees at 7 bases. The germline CDR1 and CDR2 sequences are SGHRS and YFSETQ. The CDR3 is made up of 18 amino acids. After removal of 3 bases from V and 5 bases from J, the junction contained 19 bases not matched to a gene. The chain's CDR3 is CASSSSRQRQGLWYGYTF. As DNA, the CDR3 is TGCGCCAGCAGCTCTTCCAGGCAGAGACAGGGCTTGTGGTATGGCTACACCTTC.

J is TRBJ2-5 and V is TRBV7-6; 7 nucleotides align to TRBD2. With 6 bases clipped from V and 3 bases from J, the junction kept 7 bases outside the gene matches. Germline V gene sequence: CDR1 SGHVS, CDR2 FNYEAQ. The CDR3 extends over 14 amino acids. As DNA, the CDR3 is TGTGCCAGCAGAGAGCGGGGACCCAAAGAGACCCAGTACTTC. Translating it yields CASRERGPKETQYF.

The chain employs TRBV7-9 and TRBJ2-3; TRBD2 agrees at 10 bases. Trimming removed 7 bases from V and 3 bases from J; junction bases left unmatched: 4. CDR3 length: 14 amino acids. Germline CDR1 is SEHNR and CDR2 is FQNEAQ (reference sequence). The CDR3 region is CASIEREGTDTQYF. CDR3 sequence (DNA): TGTGCCAGCATCGAGCGGGAGGGGACAGATACGCAGTATTTT.

V usage is TRBV6-5 and J usage is TRBJ1-2; D is unclear. The V and J ends lost 5 bases and 3 bases respectively, with 16 bases between them. Germline assignment: CDR1 MNHEY and CDR2 SVGAGI. The CDR3 totals 15 residues. This CDR3 is CASSNRGRDYYGYTF. DNA of the CDR3: TGTGCCAGCAGTAACCGAGGACGGGATTACTATGGCTACACCTTC.

The gene calls are TRBV14 and TRBJ2-5; possibly TRBD1 or TRBD2 for D (5 bases each). Germline values: CDR1 SGHDN, CDR2 FVKESK. The V end lost 5 bases, the J end lost 1 base, and 14 bases lay between the germline ends. The CDR3 totals 15 residues. The DNA for the CDR3 is TGTGCCAGCAGCAGGGGAGCCTGGGGCCAAGAGACCCAGTACTTC. It encodes CASSRGAWGQETQYF.

For this clone: Possible read error: a much larger clone is one base away. This sample includes further DNA sequences coding for the same CDR3. V usage is TRBV7-9 and J usage is TRBJ2-5, with D uncertain. Trimming stripped 3 bases from V and 4 bases from J, with 15 bases between. Germline V gives CDR1 SEHNR, CDR2 FQNEAQ (reference sequence). The CDR3 spans 15 residues. The CDR3 is CASSFPPHRGETQYF. CDR3 DNA: TGTGCCAGCAGCTTTCCTCCGCACAGAGGAGAGACCCAGTACTTC.

CDR3 DNA sequence: TGTGCCAGCAGTGACAGGCCCCTGGAGCAGTACTTC. Protein: CASSDRPLEQYF. The rearrangement uses TRBV6-4 and TRBJ2-7; D not resolved. The CDR3 extends over 12 amino acids. The germline V gene has CDR1 MRHNA and CDR2 SNTAGT. Deletions cut 2 bases from V and 7 bases from J, with 9 bases between.